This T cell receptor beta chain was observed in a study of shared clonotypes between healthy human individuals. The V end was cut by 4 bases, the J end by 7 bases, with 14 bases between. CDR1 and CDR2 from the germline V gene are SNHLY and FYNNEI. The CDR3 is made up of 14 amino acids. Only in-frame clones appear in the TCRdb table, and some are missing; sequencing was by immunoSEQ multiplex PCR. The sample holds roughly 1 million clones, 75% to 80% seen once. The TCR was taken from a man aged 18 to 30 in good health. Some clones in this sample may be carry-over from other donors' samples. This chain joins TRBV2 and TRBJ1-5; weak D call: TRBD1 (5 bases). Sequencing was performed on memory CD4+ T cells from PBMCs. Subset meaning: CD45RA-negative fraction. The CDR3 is CASSAQAGNQPQHF. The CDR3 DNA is TGTGCCAGCAGTGCACAGGCGGGGAACCAGCCCCAGCATTTT.